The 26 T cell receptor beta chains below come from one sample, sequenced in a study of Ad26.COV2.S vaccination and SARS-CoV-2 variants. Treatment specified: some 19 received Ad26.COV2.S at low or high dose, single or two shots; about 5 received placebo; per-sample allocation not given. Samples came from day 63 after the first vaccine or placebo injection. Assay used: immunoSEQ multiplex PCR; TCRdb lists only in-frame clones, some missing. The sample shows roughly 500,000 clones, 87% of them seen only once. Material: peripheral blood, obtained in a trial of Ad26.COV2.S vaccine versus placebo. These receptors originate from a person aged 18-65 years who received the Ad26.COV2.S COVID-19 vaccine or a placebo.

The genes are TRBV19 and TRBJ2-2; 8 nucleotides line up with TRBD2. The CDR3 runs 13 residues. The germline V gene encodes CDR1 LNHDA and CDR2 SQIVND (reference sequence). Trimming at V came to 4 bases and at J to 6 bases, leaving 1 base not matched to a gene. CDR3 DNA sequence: TGTGCCAGTAGTAGCGGGAGGCCCGGGGAGCTGTTTTTT. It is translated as CASSSGRPGELFF.

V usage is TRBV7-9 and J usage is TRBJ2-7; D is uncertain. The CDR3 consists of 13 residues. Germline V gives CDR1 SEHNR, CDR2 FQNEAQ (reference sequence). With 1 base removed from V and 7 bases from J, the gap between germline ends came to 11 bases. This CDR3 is CASSLETLGEQYF. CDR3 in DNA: TGTGCCAGCAGCTTAGAGACACTGGGAGAGCAGTACTTC.

The CDR3 DNA is TGTGCCAGCAGACTCGCGGTAGAAAACATTCAGTACTTC. It encodes CASRLAVENIQYF. This rearrangement joins TRBV2 to TRBJ2-4; D is undetermined. V lost 6 bases, J lost 5 bases, and 11 bases lay in between. Germline V gene sequence: CDR1 SNHLY, CDR2 FYNNEI. The CDR3 totals 13 residues.

CDR3 DNA: TGTGCCAGCAGCGTAGACAAGGGGAGCTACGAGCAGTACTTC. It specifies CASSVDKGSYEQYF. The V call is TRBV9, the J call TRBJ2-7, with D perhaps assigned TRBD1 or TRBD2 (5 bases each). V lost 0 bases, J lost 3 bases, and 10 bases lay in between. Germline V gives CDR1 SGDLS, CDR2 YYNGEE. This CDR3 contains 14 residues.

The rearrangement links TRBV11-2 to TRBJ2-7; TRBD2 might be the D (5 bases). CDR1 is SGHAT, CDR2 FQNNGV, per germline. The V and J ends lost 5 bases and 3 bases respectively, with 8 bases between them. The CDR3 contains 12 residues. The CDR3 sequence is CASSVGNYEQYF. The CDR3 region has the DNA TGTGCCAGCAGCGTCGGGAACTACGAGCAGTACTTC.

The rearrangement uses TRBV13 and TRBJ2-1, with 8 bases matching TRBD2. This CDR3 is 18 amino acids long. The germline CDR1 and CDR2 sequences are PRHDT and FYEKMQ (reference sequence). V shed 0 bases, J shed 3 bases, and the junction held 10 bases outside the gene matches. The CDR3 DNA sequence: TGTGCCAGCAGCTTAGGCCTTTCCCTAGCGGGCAGCTACAATGAGCAGTTCTTC. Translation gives CASSLGLSLAGSYNEQFF. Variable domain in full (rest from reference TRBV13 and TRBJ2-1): AAGVIQSPRHLIKEKRETATLKCYPIPRHDTVYWYQQGPGQDPQFLISFYEKMQSDKGSIPDRFSAQQFSDYHSELNMSSLELGDSALYFCASSLGLSLAGSYNEQFFGPGTRLTVL.

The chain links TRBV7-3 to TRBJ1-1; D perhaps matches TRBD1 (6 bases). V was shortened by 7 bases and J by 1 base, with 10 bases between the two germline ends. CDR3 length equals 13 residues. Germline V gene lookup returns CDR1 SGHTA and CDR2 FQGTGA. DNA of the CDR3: TGTGCCAGCACGGCAGGGGCGAACACTGAAGCTTTCTTT. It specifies CASTAGANTEAFF.

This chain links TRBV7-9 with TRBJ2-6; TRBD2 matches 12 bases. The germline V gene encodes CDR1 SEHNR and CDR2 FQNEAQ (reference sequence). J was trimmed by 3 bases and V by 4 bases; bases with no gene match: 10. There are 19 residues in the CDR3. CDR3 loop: CASSSRLAGERSGANVLTF. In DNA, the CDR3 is TGTGCCAGCAGCTCTCGACTAGCGGGAGAACGAAGTGGGGCCAACGTCCTGACTTTC. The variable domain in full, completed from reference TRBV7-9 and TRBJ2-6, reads DTGVSQNPRHKITKRGQNVTFRCDPISEHNRLYWYRQTLGQGPEFLTYFQNEAQLEKSRLLSDRFSAERPKGSFSTLEIQRTEQGDSAMYLCASSSRLAGERSGANVLTFGAGSRLTVL.

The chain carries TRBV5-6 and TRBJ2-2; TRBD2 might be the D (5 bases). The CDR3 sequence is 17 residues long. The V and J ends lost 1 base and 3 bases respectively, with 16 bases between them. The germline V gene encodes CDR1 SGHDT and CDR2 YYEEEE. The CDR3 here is CASSLFSSSQYTGELFF. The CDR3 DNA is TGTGCCAGCAGCTTGTTCTCTAGCTCTCAATACACCGGGGAGCTGTTTTTT.

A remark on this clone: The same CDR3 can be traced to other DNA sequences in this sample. The CDR3 region has the DNA TGTGCCAGCAGTGAAGCGGGGAATGAGCAGTTCTTC. This encodes CASSEAGNEQFF. The V gene is TRBV2, the J gene TRBJ2-1; no reliable D call. The CDR3 length is 12 residues. Per the germline V gene, CDR1 is SNHLY and CDR2 is FYNNEI. The V end lost 0 bases, the J end lost 7 bases, and 4 bases lay between the germline ends.

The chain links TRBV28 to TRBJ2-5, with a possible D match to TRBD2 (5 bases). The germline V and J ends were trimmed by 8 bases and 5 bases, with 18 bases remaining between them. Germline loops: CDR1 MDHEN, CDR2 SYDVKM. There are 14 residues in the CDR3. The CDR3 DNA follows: TGTGCCAGCCACGGAGGAGGTTGGTTGGAGACCCAGTACTTC. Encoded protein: CASHGGGWLETQYF.

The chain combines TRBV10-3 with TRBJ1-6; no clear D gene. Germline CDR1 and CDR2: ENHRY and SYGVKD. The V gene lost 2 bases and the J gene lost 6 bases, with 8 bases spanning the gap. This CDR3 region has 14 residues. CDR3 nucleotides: TGTGCCATCAGTGAGGTCCCAGTTAATTCACCCCTCCACTTT. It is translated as CAISEVPVNSPLHF.

The CDR3: CASSSPSGYTF. The DNA for the CDR3 is TGTGCCAGCAGTTCCCCCAGCGGCTACACCTTC. V gene TRBV28 combines with J gene TRBJ1-2; D not resolved. The CDR3 covers 11 residues. The germline V and J ends were trimmed by 4 bases and 8 bases, with 8 bases remaining between them. Germline CDR1 is MDHEN and CDR2 is SYDVKM.

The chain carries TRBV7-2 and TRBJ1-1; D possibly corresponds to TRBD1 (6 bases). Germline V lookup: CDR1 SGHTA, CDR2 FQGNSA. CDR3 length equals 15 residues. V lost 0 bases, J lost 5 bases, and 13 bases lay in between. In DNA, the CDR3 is TGTGCCAGCAGCTTAGCGGAAGGGGGGAGGACTGAAGCTTTCTTT. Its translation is CASSLAEGGRTEAFF.

In DNA form, the CDR3 reads TGTGCCAGCTCACCACCGGGCATCCCCGGCTACACCTTC. It codes for CASSPPGIPGYTF. V usage is TRBV18 and J usage is TRBJ1-2; D is undetermined. Trimming left V 0 bases short and J 8 bases short, with 10 bases between. Per the germline V gene, CDR1 is KGHSH and CDR2 is LQKENI. This CDR3 region has 13 residues.

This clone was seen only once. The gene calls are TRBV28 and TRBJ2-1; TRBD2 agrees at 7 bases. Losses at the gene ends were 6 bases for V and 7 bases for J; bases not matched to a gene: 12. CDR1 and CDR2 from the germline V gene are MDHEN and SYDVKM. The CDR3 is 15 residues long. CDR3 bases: TGTGCCAGCAGGCGCCGGACTAGTTATAGTAATGAGCAGTTCTTC. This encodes CASRRRTSYSNEQFF.

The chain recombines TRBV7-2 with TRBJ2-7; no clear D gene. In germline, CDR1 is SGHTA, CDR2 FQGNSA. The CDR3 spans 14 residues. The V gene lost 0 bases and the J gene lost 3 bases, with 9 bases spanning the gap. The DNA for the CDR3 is TGTGCCAGCAGCTTAGCGACGGGTAGCTACGAGCAGTACTTC. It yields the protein CASSLATGSYEQYF. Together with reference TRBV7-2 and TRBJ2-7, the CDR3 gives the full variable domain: GAGVSQSPSNKVTEKGKDVELRCDPISGHTALYWYRQSLGQGLEFLIYFQGNSAPDKSGLPSDRFSAERTGGSVSTLTIQRTQQEDSAVYLCASSLATGSYEQYFGPGTRLTVT.

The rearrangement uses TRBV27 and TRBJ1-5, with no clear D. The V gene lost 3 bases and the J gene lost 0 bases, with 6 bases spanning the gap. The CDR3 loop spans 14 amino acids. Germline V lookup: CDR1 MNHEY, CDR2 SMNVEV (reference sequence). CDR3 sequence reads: CASSLIYSNQPQHF. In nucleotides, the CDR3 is TGTGCCAGCAGTTTGATTTATAGCAATCAGCCCCAGCATTTT.

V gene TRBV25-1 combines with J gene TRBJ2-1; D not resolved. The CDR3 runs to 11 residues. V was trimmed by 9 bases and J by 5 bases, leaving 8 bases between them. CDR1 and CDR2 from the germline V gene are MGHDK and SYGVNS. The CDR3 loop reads CASRINNEQFF. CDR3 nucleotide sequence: TGTGCCAGTAGAATTAACAATGAGCAGTTCTTC.

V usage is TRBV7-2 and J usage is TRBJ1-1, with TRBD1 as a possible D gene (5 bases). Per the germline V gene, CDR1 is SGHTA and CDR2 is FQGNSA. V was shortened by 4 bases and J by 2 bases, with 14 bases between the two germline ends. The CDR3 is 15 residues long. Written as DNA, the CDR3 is TGTGCCAGCAGCTCCCAGGGATCGAGAAACACTGAAGCTTTCTTT. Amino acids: CASSSQGSRNTEAFF.

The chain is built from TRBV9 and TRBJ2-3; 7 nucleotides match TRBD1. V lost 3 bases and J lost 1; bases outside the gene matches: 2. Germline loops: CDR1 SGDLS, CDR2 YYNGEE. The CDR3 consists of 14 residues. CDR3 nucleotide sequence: TGTGCCAGCAGCGACGGGACAGGCACAGATACGCAGTATTTT. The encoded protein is CASSDGTGTDTQYF.

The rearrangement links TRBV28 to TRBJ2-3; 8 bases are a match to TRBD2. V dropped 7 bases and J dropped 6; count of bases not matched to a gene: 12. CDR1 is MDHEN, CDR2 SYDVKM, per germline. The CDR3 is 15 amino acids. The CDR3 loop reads CASTGAGRARDTQYF. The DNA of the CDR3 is TGTGCCAGCACAGGGGCCGGGAGGGCCAGGGATACGCAGTATTTT.

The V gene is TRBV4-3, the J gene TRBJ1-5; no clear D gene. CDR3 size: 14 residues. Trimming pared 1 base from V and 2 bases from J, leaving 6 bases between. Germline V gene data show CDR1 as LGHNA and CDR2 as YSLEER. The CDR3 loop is CASSQVKGNQPQHF. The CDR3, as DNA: TGCGCCAGCAGCCAAGTCAAGGGCAATCAGCCCCAGCATTTT.

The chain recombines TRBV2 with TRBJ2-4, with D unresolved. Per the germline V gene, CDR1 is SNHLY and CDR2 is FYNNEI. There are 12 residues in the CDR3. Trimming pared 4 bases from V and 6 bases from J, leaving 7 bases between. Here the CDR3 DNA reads TGTGCCAGCAGTGCCCCGGTAAACATTCAGTACTTC. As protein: CASSAPVNIQYF. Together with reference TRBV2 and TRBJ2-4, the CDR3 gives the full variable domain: EPEVTQTPSHQVTQMGQEVILRCVPISNHLYFYWYRQILGQKVEFLVSFYNNEISEKSEIFDDQFSVERPDGSNFTLKIRSTKLEDSAMYFCASSAPVNIQYFGAGTRLSVL.

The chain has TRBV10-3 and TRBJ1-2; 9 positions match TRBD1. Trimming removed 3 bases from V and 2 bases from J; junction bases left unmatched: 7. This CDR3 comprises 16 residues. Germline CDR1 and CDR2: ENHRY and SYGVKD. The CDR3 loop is CAISDLDRGPNYGYTF. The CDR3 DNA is TGTGCCATCAGTGATCTGGACAGGGGCCCAAACTATGGCTACACCTTC.

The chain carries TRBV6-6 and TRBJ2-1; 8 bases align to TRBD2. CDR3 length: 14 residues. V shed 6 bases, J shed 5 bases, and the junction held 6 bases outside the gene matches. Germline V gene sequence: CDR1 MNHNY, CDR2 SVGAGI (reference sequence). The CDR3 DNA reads TGTGCCAGCAGGGATAGCGGGATCCACAATGAGCAGTTCTTC. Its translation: CASRDSGIHNEQFF.